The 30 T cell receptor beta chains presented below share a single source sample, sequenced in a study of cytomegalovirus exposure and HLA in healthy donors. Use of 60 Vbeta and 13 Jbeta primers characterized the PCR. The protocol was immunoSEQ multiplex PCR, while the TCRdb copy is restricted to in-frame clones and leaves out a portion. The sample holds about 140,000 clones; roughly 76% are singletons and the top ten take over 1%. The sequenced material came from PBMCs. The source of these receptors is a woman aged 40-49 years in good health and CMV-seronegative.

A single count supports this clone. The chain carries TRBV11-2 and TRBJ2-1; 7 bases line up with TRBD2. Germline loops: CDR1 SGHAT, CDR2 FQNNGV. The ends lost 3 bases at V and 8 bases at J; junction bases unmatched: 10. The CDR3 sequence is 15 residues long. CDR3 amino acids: CASSFEGRGGDEQFF. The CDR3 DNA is TGTGCCAGCAGCTTCGAGGGACGGGGAGGGGATGAGCAGTTCTTC.

The CDR3 DNA is TGTGCCAGCAGCCGTCGTAGGGGGGGAGTAGAGACCCAGTACTTC. Translated, it gives CASSRRRGGVETQYF. V and J are TRBV11-2 and TRBJ2-5; D is perhaps TRBD2 (7 bases). Germline V gene data show CDR1 as SGHAT and CDR2 as FQNNGV. Trimming left V 5 bases short and J 4 bases short, with 17 bases between. CDR3 length: 15 residues.

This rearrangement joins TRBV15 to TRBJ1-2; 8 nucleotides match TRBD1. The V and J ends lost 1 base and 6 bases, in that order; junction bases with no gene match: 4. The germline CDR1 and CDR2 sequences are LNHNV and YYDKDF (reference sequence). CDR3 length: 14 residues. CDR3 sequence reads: CATSRVAGQDGYTF. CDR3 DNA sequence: TGTGCCACCAGCAGAGTGGCGGGACAGGATGGCTACACCTTC.

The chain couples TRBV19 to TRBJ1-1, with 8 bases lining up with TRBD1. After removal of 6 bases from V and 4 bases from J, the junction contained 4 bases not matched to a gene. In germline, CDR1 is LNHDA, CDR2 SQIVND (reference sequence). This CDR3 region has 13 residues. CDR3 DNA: TGTGCCAGTAGAGTGACAGGGGCCACTGAAGCTTTCTTT. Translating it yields CASRVTGATEAFF.

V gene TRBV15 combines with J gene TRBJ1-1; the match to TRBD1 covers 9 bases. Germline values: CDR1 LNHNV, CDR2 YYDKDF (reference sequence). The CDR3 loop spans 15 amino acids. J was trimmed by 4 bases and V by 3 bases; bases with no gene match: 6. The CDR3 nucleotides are TGTGCCACCAGCAGTAGGACAGGGGTGGGCACTGAAGCTTTCTTT. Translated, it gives CATSSRTGVGTEAFF.

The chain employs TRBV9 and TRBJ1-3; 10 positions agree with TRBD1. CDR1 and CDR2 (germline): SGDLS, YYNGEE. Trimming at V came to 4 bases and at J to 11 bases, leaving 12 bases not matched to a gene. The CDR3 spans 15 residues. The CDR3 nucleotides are TGTGCCAGCAGCCCCTGGGACAGGGGAGGCTTCGCCATATATTTT. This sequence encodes CASSPWDRGGFAIYF.

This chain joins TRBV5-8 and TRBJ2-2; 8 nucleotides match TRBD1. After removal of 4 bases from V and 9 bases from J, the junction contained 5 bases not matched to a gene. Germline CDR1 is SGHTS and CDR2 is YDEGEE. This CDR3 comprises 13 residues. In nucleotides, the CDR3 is TGTGCCAGCAGCGTGACAGGGGACCGGGAGCTGTTTTTT. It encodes CASSVTGDRELFF.

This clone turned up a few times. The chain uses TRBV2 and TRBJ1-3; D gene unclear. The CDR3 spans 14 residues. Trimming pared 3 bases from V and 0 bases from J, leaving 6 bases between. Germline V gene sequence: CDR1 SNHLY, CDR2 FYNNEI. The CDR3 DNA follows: TGTGCCAGCAGTGACAAGAGCTCTGGAAACACCATATATTTT. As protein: CASSDKSSGNTIYF.

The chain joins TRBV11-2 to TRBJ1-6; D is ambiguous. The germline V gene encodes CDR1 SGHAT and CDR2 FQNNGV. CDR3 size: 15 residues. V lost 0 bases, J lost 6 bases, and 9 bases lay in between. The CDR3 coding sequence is TGTGCCAGCAGCTTAGAGCCAGGCTCTAATTCACCCCTCCACTTT. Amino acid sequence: CASSLEPGSNSPLHF.

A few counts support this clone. The CDR3 DNA is TGTGCCAGTAGTATCTGGACAGAGACACGATATAGCAATCAGCCCCAGCATTTT. Protein: CASSIWTETRYSNQPQHF. The chain links TRBV19 to TRBJ1-5; TRBD1 might be the D (6 bases). With 3 bases removed from V and 0 bases from J, the gap between germline ends came to 18 bases. The CDR3 loop spans 18 amino acids. Germline CDR1 is LNHDA and CDR2 is SQIVND (reference sequence).

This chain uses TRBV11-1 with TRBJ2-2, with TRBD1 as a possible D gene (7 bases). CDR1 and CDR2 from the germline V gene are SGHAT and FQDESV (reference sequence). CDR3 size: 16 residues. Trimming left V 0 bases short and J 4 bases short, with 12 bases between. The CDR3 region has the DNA TGTGCCAGCAGCTTAGCGCGGGACAGCCTCACCGGGGAGCTGTTTTTT. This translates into CASSLARDSLTGELFF.

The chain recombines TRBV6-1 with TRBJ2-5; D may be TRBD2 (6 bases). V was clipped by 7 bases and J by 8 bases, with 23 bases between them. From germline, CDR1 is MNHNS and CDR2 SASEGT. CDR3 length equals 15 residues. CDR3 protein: CASNSPRDWGDTQYF. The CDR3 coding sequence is TGTGCCAGCAACTCGCCCCGGGACTGGGGGGATACCCAGTACTTC.

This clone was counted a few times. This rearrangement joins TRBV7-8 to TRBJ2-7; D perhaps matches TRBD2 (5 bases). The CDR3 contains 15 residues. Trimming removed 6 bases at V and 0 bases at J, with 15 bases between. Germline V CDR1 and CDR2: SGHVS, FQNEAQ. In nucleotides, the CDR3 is TGTGCCAGCAGTGCTACGGGGAGAAGCTCCTACGAGCAGTACGTC. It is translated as CASSATGRSSYEQYV.

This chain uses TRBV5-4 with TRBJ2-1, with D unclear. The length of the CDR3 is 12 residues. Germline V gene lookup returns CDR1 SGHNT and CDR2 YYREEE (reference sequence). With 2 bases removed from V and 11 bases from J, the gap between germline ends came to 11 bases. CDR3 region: CASSFRDTKQFF. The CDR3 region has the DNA TGTGCCAGCAGCTTCCGAGACACAAAGCAGTTCTTC.

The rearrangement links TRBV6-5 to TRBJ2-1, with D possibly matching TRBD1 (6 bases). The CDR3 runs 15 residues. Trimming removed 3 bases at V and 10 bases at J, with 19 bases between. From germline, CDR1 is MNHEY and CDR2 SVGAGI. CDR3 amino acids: CASSYGVGAKGEQFF. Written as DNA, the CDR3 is TGTGCCAGCAGTTATGGGGTGGGGGCCAAGGGAGAGCAGTTCTTC.

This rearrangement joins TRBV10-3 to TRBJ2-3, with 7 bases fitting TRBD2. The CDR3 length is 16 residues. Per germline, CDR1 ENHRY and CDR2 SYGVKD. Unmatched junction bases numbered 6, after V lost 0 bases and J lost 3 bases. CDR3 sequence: CAISESVLGGTDTQYF. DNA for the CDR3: TGTGCCATCAGTGAGTCTGTCTTGGGGGGGACAGATACGCAGTATTTT.

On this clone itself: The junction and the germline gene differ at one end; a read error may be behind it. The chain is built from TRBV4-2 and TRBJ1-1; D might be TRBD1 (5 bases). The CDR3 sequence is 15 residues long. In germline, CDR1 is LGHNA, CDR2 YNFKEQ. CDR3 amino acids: CACSQEGGAPGEAFF. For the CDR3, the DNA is TGTGCCTGCAGCCAAGAAGGAGGGGCGCCTGGGGAAGCTTTCTTT.

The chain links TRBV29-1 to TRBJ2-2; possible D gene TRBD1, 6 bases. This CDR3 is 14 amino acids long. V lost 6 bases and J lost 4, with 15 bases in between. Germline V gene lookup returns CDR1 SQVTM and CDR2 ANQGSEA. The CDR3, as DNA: TGCAGCGTCCAGGGGCTCTTGAGCACCGGGGAGCTGTTTTTT. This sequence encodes CSVQGLLSTGELFF.

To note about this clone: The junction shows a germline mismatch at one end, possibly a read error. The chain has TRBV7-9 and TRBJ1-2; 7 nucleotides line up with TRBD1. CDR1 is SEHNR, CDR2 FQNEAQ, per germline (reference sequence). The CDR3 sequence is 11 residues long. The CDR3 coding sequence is TGTTCCAGCAGCGCCACAGGGGTTACAACCTTC. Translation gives CSSSATGVTTF.

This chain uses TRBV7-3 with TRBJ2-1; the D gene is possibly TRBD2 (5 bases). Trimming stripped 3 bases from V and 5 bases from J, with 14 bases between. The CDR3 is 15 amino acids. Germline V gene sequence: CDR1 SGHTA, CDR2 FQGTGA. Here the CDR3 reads CASSFVSTADNEQFF. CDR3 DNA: TGTGCCAGCAGCTTCGTCTCCACAGCGGACAATGAGCAGTTCTTC.

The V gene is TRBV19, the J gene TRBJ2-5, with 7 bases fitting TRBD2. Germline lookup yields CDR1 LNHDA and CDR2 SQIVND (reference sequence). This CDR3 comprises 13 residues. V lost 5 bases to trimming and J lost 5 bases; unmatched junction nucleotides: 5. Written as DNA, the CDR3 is TGTGCCAGTAGTCCAGGACTAGGTGAGACCCAGTACTTC. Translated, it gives CASSPGLGETQYF.

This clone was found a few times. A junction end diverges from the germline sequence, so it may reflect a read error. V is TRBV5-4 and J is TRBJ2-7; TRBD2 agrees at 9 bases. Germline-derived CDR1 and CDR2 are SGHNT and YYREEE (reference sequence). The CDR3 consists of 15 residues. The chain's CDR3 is CASSLADAGGYVQYF. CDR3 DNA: TGTGCCAGCAGCTTGGCCGACGCGGGGGGGTACGTGCAGTACTTC.

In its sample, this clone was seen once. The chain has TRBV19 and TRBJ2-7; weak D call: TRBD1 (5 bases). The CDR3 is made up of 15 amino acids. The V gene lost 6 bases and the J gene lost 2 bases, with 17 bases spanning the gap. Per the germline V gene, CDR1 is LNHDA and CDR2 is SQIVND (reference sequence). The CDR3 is CASSWSQGNPYEQYF. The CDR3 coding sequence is TGTGCCAGTAGCTGGAGCCAGGGCAATCCCTACGAGCAGTACTTC.

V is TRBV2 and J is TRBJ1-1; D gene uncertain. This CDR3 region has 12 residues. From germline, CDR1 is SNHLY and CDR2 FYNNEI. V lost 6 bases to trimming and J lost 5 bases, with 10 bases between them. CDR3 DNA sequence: TGTGCCAGCAGCACAAGGGAGACTGAAGCTTTCTTT. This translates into CASSTRETEAFF.

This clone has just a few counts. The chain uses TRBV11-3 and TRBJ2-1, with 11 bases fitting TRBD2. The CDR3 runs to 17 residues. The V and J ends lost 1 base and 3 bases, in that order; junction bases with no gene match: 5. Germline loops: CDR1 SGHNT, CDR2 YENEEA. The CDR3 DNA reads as TGTGCCAGCAGCTTAGGGGCTAGCGGGGGGTTCTACAATGAGCAGTTCTTC. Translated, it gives CASSLGASGGFYNEQFF.

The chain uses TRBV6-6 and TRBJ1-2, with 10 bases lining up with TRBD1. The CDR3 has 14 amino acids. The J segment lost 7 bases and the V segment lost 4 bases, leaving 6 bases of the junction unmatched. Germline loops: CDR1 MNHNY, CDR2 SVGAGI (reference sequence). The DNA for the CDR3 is TGTGCCAGCAGTTCCGGGACAGGGGACTCTGGCTACACCTTC. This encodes CASSSGTGDSGYTF.

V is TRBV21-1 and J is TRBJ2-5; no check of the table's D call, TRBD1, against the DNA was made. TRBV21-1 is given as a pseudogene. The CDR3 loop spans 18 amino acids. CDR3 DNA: TGTGCCAGCAGCAAACTCTCATTAGACAGGGGGCGAGGAGAGACCCAGTACTTC. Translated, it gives CASSKLSLDRGRGETQYF.

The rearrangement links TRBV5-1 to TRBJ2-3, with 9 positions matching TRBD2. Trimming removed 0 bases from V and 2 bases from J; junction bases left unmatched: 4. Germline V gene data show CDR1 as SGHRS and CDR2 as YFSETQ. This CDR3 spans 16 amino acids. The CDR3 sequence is CASSLGAGGYTDTQYF. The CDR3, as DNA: TGCGCCAGCAGCTTGGGTGCGGGGGGGTACACAGATACGCAGTATTTT.

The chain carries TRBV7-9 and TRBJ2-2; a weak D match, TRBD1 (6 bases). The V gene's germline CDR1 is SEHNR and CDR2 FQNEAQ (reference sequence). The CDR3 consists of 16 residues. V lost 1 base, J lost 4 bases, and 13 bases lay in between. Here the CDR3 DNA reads TGTGCCAGCAGCTTAGTACAGGGTCGAGGCACCGGGGAGCTGTTTTTT. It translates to CASSLVQGRGTGELFF.

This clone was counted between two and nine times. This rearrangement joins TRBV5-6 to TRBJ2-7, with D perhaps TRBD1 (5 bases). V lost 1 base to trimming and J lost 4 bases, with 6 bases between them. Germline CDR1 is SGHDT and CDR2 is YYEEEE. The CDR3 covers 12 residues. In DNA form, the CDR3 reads TGTGCCAGCAGCTTGAGGGGATACGAGCAGTACTTC. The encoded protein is CASSLRGYEQYF.